These T cell receptor beta chains were read from a single sample in a study of post-analysis software for immune sequencing data. Via MiXCR, TCRdb re-called the PCR reads, giving one row per CDR3 protein. The table lists around 440,000 distinct CDR3 sequences, over 35% of them singletons. What was sequenced was blood. These receptor sequences come from a girl aged 10-17 years with multiple sclerosis. Both conserved end residues are part of each CDR3. D genes are given only for firm matches. Size is stated for part of the rows, as once, few or many counts, or as a class when the clone is expanded.

d_call j_call v_call clone_size cdr3_nt cdr3_aa
. TRBJ2-3 TRBV6-2/TRBV6-3 . TGTGCCAGCAGCCGAGGGGGGTCCAGCACAGATACGCAGTATTTT CASSRGGSSTDTQYF
. TRBJ1-1 TRBV13 . TGTGCCAGCAGCTTCATCCGGGGCACTGAAGCTTTCTTT CASSFIRGTEAFF
TRBD2 TRBJ2-7 TRBV5-1 . TGCGCCAGCAGACCGAGCGGGAGTGACTACGAGCAGTACTTC CASRPSGSDYEQYF
. TRBJ2-7 TRBV7-9 . TGTGCCAGCAGCCCATCGGAGGGAAGATCCTACGAGCAGTACTTC CASSPSEGRSYEQYF
TRBD1 TRBJ1-5 TRBV20-1 . TGCAGTGCTAGAGATAAGGACAGGGGGCGAAGCAATCAGCCCCAGCATTTT CSARDKDRGRSNQPQHF
. TRBJ2-3 TRBV10-2 . TGCGCCAGCAGGCCGGCCCCGGGAGGCACAGATACGCAGTATTTT CASRPAPGGTDTQYF
TRBD2 TRBJ2-1 TRBV24-1 . TGTGCCACCAGCACGGGGGGGATCTACTACAATGAGCAGTTCTTC CATSTGGIYYNEQFF
. TRBJ2-1 TRBV7-7 few TGTGCTAGCAGCTTTTCGTACGACCAGTACAATGAGCAGTTCTTC CASSFSYDQYNEQFF
TRBD2 TRBJ2-1 TRBV4-1 . TGCGCCAGCAGCGTAGCGGGAGGTTCCCAAGGCTACAATGAGCAGTTCTTC CASSVAGGSQGYNEQFF
. TRBJ2-1 TRBV5-5 few TGTGCCAGCAGAATCCGGGACGGGAGCTCCTACAATGAGCAGTTCTTC CASRIRDGSSYNEQFF
TRBD2 TRBJ2-7 TRBV5-1 . TGCGCCAGCAGCGGCGGACTAGCACGCTACGAGCAGTACTTC CASSGGLARYEQYF
TRBD1 TRBJ2-1 TRBV20-1 . TGCAGTGCCTCAGGGACAGGGTTCTTCTACAATGAGCAGTTCTTC CSASGTGFFYNEQFF
. TRBJ1-1 TRBV7-3 few TGTGCCAGCAGCCGTACCCCTGAAGCTTTCTTT CASSRTPEAFF
. TRBJ2-7 TRBV28 few TGTGCCAGCAGTTTAAATGGATACTCCTACGAGCAGTACTTC CASSLNGYSYEQYF
TRBD2 TRBJ2-7 TRBV6-1 few TGTGCCAGCAAGACTAGCGGGCCATCCTACGAGCAGTACTTC CASKTSGPSYEQYF
. TRBJ2-1 TRBV29-1 many TGCAGCGTTGGTCACCCCAACAATGAGCAGTTCTTC CSVGHPNNEQFF
. TRBJ2-1 TRBV29-1 . TGCAGCGTTGAGCTCCTGCGGGAATTAGTTTCAGGGGCCTACAATGAGCAGTTCTTC CSVELLRELVSGAYNEQFF
TRBD1 TRBJ1-2 TRBV29-1 few TGCAGCGTTGGGGGGGACAGGGCTCTTTCTGGCTACACCTTC CSVGGDRALSGYTF
TRBD1 TRBJ2-2 TRBV15 . TGTGCCACCAGCACTTCATCGGGACAGGGGACCGGGAAGCGGTTTTTT CATSTSSGQGTGKRFF
. TRBJ1-2 TRBV29-1 many TGCAGCGTTTTTGGGAATGGCTACACCTTC CSVFGNGYTF
TRBD2 TRBJ2-1 TRBV30 few TGTGCCTGGAGTGTGACTAGCGGGACCGCTGAGCAGTTCTTC CAWSVTSGTAEQFF
TRBD2 TRBJ2-4 TRBV10-3 few TGTGCCATCAGTGAGTCGGTAGCGGGAAAATACATTCAGTACTTC CAISESVAGKYIQYF
TRBD1 TRBJ1-2 TRBV10-3 few TGTGCCATCGAAGGGACAGACCTTAACTATGGCTACACCTTC CAIEGTDLNYGYTF
. TRBJ2-7 TRBV12-3/TRBV12-4 . TGTGCCAGCAGTTTCGGGGGTACGAGTATTGGCGAGCAGTACTTC CASSFGGTSIGEQYF
. TRBJ2-1 TRBV6-1 . TGTGCCAGCAGTAGGGACTCCGCTTACAATGAGCAGTTCTTC CASSRDSAYNEQFF
. TRBJ2-7 TRBV12-3/TRBV12-4 . TGTGCCAGCAGTCTGAAGAGAGAGCAGTACTTC CASSLKREQYF
. TRBJ1-4 TRBV27 . TGTGCCAGCAGTACCCAGAACCGGACGAAACTGTTTTTT CASSTQNRTKLFF
. TRBJ2-3 TRBV2 . TGTGCCAGCAGTCGGAGGGCCTTCTCGCCGCAGTATTTT CASSRRAFSPQYF
. TRBJ1-4 TRBV7-9 . TGTGCCAGCAGCTTGAGACAGCTAAATGAAAAACTGTTTTTT CASSLRQLNEKLFF
TRBD2 TRBJ2-1 TRBV12-3/TRBV12-4 few TGTGCCAGCAGCCTAGCGGGAGTTAGTGGCAATGAGCAGTTCTTC CASSLAGVSGNEQFF
. TRBJ2-5 TRBV12-3/TRBV12-4 few TGTGCCAGCAGCATAGGGGCCCTACAAGAGACCCAGTACTTC CASSIGALQETQYF
TRBD1 TRBJ1-2 TRBV4-2 . TGTACCAGCAGCCCCCGGACAGGGGGTGTCTATGGCTACACCTTC CTSSPRTGGVYGYTF
. TRBJ2-7 TRBV24-1 . TGTGCCACCAGTGATTCCAAGACTCCTTCCTACGAGCAGTACTTC CATSDSKTPSYEQYF
. TRBJ2-7 TRBV3-1 . TGTGCCAGCAAGGGGACCACCTACGAGCAGTACTTC CASKGTTYEQYF
. TRBJ2-3 TRBV27 . TGTGCCAGCAGTCCCGGAATGAAGATCACAGATACGCAGTATTTT CASSPGMKITDTQYF
. TRBJ2-7 TRBV11-2 . TGTGCCAGCAGCTTAGAACGGAGCTCCTACGAGCAGTACTTC CASSLERSSYEQYF
TRBD2 TRBJ2-5 TRBV28 . TGTGCCAGCACCCCGGGACTAGTGACACAAGAGACCCAGTACTTC CASTPGLVTQETQYF
. TRBJ1-1 TRBV28 . TGTGCCAGCAGTTTAAGGGTTATCAACAGGGTCAAGAACACTGAAGCTTTCTTT CASSLRVINRVKNTEAFF
. TRBJ1-2 TRBV28 . TGTGCCAGCTTAGGACAGCGAATCTATGGCTACACCTTC CASLGQRIYGYTF
. TRBJ2-1 TRBV7-2 . TGTGCCAGCAACCCCGAGGGCGGTCCGATCTACAATGAGCAGTTCTTC CASNPEGGPIYNEQFF
TRBD1 TRBJ2-6 TRBV7-6 . TGTGCCAGCAGCCCCCGGGACAGGGACTCTGGGGCCAACGTCCTGACTTTC CASSPRDRDSGANVLTF
. TRBJ2-1 TRBV27 . TGTGCCAGCAGTTTAGGACAGAACTACAATGAGCAGTTCTTC CASSLGQNYNEQFF
. TRBJ2-1 TRBV20-1 . TGCAGTGCCCCCTCGCGAGAAGTTTACAATGAGCAGTTCTTC CSAPSREVYNEQFF
TRBD1 TRBJ1-2 TRBV5-1 . TGCGCCAGCAGCTTGGGGGACAGGACCATAACCTATGGCTACACCTTC CASSLGDRTITYGYTF
. TRBJ1-5 TRBV28 . TGTGCCAGCAGTTTTCTGTTTAGCAATCAGCCCCAGCATTTT CASSFLFSNQPQHF
. TRBJ1-5 TRBV4-1 . TGCGCCAGCAGCCAAGAACCCGGACGGAGGGCTTATAGCAATCAGCCCCAGCATTTT CASSQEPGRRAYSNQPQHF
. TRBJ2-1 TRBV6-1 . TGTGCCAGCAGTAAGACCCTGACAGGTGATGAGCAGTTCTTC CASSKTLTGDEQFF
TRBD1 TRBJ1-2 TRBV7-2 . TGTGCCAGCAGCTTAGCCGATTACGGGGGACCGGGACAGGGGGATAACTATGGCTACACCTTC CASSLADYGGPGQGDNYGYTF
TRBD1 TRBJ1-2 TRBV27 . TGTGCCGCCTGGGACAGGGCCTACTATGGCTACACCTTC CAAWDRAYYGYTF
TRBD2 TRBJ2-1 TRBV12-3/TRBV12-4 . TGTGCCAGCAGGCCGACTAGCGGGGAGTACAATGAGCAGTTCTTC CASRPTSGEYNEQFF
. TRBJ2-7 TRBV7-9 . TGTGCCAGCAGCTTAGTATCCGAGCAGTACTTC CASSLVSEQYF
. TRBJ2-3 TRBV15 few TGTGCCACTAGCAGAGATCGAGCGGGAGATACGCAGTATTTT CATSRDRAGDTQYF
TRBD1 TRBJ2-7 TRBV5-1 few TGCGCCAGCAGCTCGTCCGGGACAGGGGGCATCGACGAGCAGTACTTC CASSSSGTGGIDEQYF
. TRBJ2-5 TRBV7-2 . TGTGCCAGCAGCTGGGGGGGGGCAGGGTGGAATGAGCAGTACTTC CASSWGGAGWNEQYF
TRBD1 TRBJ1-1 TRBV20-1 . TGCAGTGCTAGGGGAGGGACAGGGGGTCAAAGAGCTTTCTTT CSARGGTGGQRAFF
. TRBJ2-5 TRBV27 . TGTGCCAGCAGTTGTGTTGATGGGAGGAGGGAGACCCAGTACTTC CASSCVDGRRETQYF
. TRBJ2-7 TRBV5-1 . TGCGCCAGCAGCTTGGAGGGTGCAGGCTACGAGCAGTACTTC CASSLEGAGYEQYF